Sequencing of this T cell receptor beta chain was carried out in a study of blood T cells in healthy people across ages (dated by TCRdb to 2015 to 2017). About the full investigation: In model experiments, roughly one uniquely barcoded TCR beta cDNA molecule per two T cells was captured by template switching. To avoid experimental bias, donors of different ages were spread randomly across the sequencing lanes. Using deep sequencing normalized with unique cDNA molecular identifiers, the study measured how TCR beta repertoire diversity changes with age. Using the same blood draw, the study looked at two additional independent replicas of 1 million unique cDNA reads for two donors, one aged 18 to 30 and the other aged 80 or older. Four age groups were formed from the donors: young (average approximately 16 years), middle-aged (approximately 39), aged (under 70) and long-lived (about 80). The study at large found these results: The long-lived group showed more naive CD4+ T cells, fewer expanded clones and increased TCR diversity than the aged group, suggesting age selection. Estimates of total diversity based on one million sequenced T cells were considered lower bounds and underestimates. Donor CMV infection status was unknown, potentially confounding age-related changes in expanded clonotypes. As age increased, observed TCR beta diversity per million T cells dropped in a roughly linear way, and a significant reduction was already evident by age 40. Bulk unsorted PBMC profiling prevented conclusive comparison of naive and antigen-experienced compartments. Observed TCR beta diversity correlated strongly with the percentage of naive T cells measured by flow cytometry.

Library method: 5' RACE. The instrument was an Illumina HiSeq 2500. A second 7 to 11 cycle PCR used a sample-barcoded 5' primer and a J-beta primer mix. A unique molecular identifier was introduced onto each TCR beta cDNA molecule by a template-switch 5' adaptor carrying 12 random nucleotides. At least 2.5 million CDR3-containing paired-end reads were obtained from each sample. First-strand cDNA synthesis was performed from all RNA using the Mint cDNA synthesis kit, with priming by a TRBC-specific oligonucleotide. Following uracil-DNA glycosylase treatment, a first 18-cycle PCR with universal primers M1SS and BC2_uni_R was performed on all cDNA. The original pipeline was this. For normalization, 1 million high-quality reads were randomly selected from each sample, with every read carrying a distinct molecular identifier. Reads with shared molecular identifiers were discarded instead of being binned into consensus sequences. CDR3 identification, clonotype clustering and error correction used MiTCR with a Q25 quality threshold and the strictest error-elimination algorithm. Lower-bound total TCR beta diversity was estimated with a nonparametric unseen species model using Euler transformation. The public reads were reanalyzed by TCRdb: fastp trimming at Q25, MiXCR alignment, in-frame beta chains only. Records with the same CDR3 protein are collapsed into one entry carrying the most frequent genes and DNA. The V and J calls and clone size are TCRdb's, not the authors'. The sample table contains 850,000 to 950,000 distinct CDR3 sequences; only one count was recorded for 29% of them. In total, the top ten clones hold roughly 17% of the sample.

The CDR3 spans 15 residues, from the cysteine through the phenylalanine. Only the CDR3 DNA stays, 45 bases, in frame from base 1. Sequences MNHEY (CDR1) and SVGAGI (CDR2) are obtained from the germline V gene. The V end gives up 5 bases and the J end 1 base, leaving 8 bases in the junction not matched to a gene. This clonotype was found many times. It lacks a known antigen. No quality values exist for individual bases; no much larger clone is one base distant. The donors were some 39 Caucasian individuals from Russia, aged 6 to 90 years, who were systemically healthy. Approximately 9.7 milliliters of peripheral blood were drawn from each donor into EDTA-treated Vacutainer tubes. Ficoll-Paque density-gradient centrifugation was used to isolate PBMCs, with at least 6.5 million per sample. Total RNA was extracted from PBMCs with Trizol reagent, with at least 6 micrograms obtained per sample. For every donor, flow cytometry on a PBMC aliquot measured the percentage of naive CD45RAhigh/CD27high T cells.

The receptor's source is a woman at least 80 years old in good health. Recombination joined TRBV6-5 with TRBJ2-7; 7 middle bases align to TRBD2. Sequenced: blood. The DNA reads TGTGCCAGCAGTCCCGCCCTCGGGGGGTCCTACGAGCAGTACTTC. It translates to CASSPALGGSYEQYF.